These 30 T cell receptor beta chains came from one sample sequenced in a study of T cell changes during pregnancy in multiple sclerosis. This table comes from immunoSEQ multiplex PCR, and its TCRdb copy is limited to in-frame clones, with some not included. The table includes about 75,000 clones, approximately 88% detected once. The material sequenced was peripheral blood, taken in the first trimester of pregnancy. These receptors were collected from a female donor in good health, enrolled as a control in a pregnancy study.

The genes are TRBV7-8 and TRBJ1-5; a possible D gene is TRBD1 (6 bases). The V end was cut by 1 base, the J end by 0 bases, with 16 bases between. Germline V gives CDR1 SGHVS, CDR2 FQNEAQ. The CDR3 spans 18 residues. Here the CDR3 DNA reads TGTGCCAGCAGCTTAGATGGTATGAGGACAGCTAGCAATCAGCCCCAGCATTTT. Translating it yields CASSLDGMRTASNQPQHF.

This chain links TRBV9 with TRBJ2-3; D is undetermined. This CDR3 is 15 amino acids long. CDR1 and CDR2 from the germline V gene are SGDLS and YYNGEE. Deletions cut 2 bases from V and 4 bases from J, with 14 bases between. This CDR3 reads CASSVGLRVADTQYF. In DNA, the CDR3 is TGTGCCAGCAGCGTCGGGTTGCGAGTGGCAGATACGCAGTATTTT.

The chain couples TRBV6-1 to TRBJ2-3; TRBD1 matches at 9 bases. Germline V gene data show CDR1 as MNHNS and CDR2 as SASEGT. Losses at the gene ends were 6 bases for V and 5 bases for J; bases not matched to a gene: 6. The CDR3 is 14 amino acids. In DNA form, the CDR3 reads TGTGCCAGCAGGCCGGGACAGGGAAGAGATACGCAGTATTTT. Translating gives CASRPGQGRDTQYF.

The chain uses TRBV10-3 and TRBJ2-7, with 10 bases that match TRBD2. Germline trimming cut 7 bases from V and 1 base from J; bases unmatched to any gene: 7. Germline V gives CDR1 ENHRY, CDR2 SYGVKD. The CDR3 runs to 15 residues. The CDR3 sequence is CAIKEREGGSYEQYF. The CDR3, as DNA: TGTGCCATCAAAGAGCGGGAGGGGGGGTCCTACGAGCAGTACTTC.

The CDR3 region is CASRLHRGKDGELFF. The CDR3 DNA follows: TGTGCAAGTCGCTTACACAGGGGCAAGGACGGGGAGCTGTTTTTT. The chain carries TRBV12-2 and TRBJ2-2; whether TRBD1, the table's D call, matches the DNA was not checked. TRBV12-2 is annotated as a pseudogene. The CDR3 sequence is 15 residues long.

This clone has just a few counts. This chain uses TRBV27 with TRBJ1-5; 9 positions agree with TRBD1. Germline V gene data show CDR1 as MNHEY and CDR2 as SMNVEV (reference sequence). The CDR3 loop spans 13 amino acids. J was trimmed by 5 bases and V by 6 bases; bases with no gene match: 2. The CDR3 bases are TGTGCCAGCAGCCGGACAGGGGATCAGCCCCAGCATTTT. Translation gives CASSRTGDQPQHF.

J is TRBJ2-7 and V is TRBV6-6, with 10 bases matching TRBD2. There are 13 residues in the CDR3. Germline V gene sequence: CDR1 MNHNY, CDR2 SVGAGI (reference sequence). The trim removed 8 bases at V and 4 bases at J, leaving 5 bases unmatched. CDR3 sequence: CASGTSAPYEQYF. The DNA for the CDR3 is TGTGCCAGCGGGACTAGCGCTCCGTACGAGCAGTACTTC.

V is TRBV5-4 and J is TRBJ2-1; 16 bases map to TRBD2. CDR1 is SGHNT, CDR2 YYREEE, per germline (reference sequence). There are 19 residues in the CDR3. V lost 4 bases, J lost 8 bases, and 15 bases stayed unmatched. CDR3 in amino acids: CASSIGLSGTSGRGDEQFF. The CDR3 region has the DNA TGTGCCAGCAGCATTGGGCTCTCTGGGACTAGCGGGAGGGGTGATGAGCAGTTCTTC.

This rearrangement joins TRBV6-5 to TRBJ1-6; 7 bases map to TRBD1. The CDR3 has 15 amino acids. Germline lookup yields CDR1 MNHEY and CDR2 SVGAGI. Trimming cost V 6 bases and J 7 bases; bases outside gene matches: 9. The CDR3 sequence: CASRPTGARNSPLHF. The CDR3, as DNA: TGTGCCAGCAGGCCAACAGGGGCTCGGAATTCACCCCTCCACTTT.

The genes are TRBV18 and TRBJ1-1; unclear D gene. V was cut by 0 bases and J by 8 bases, with 10 bases left in between. This CDR3 has 13 residues. Germline-derived CDR1 and CDR2 are KGHSH and LQKENI. Here the CDR3 DNA reads TGTGCCAGCTCACCACCGGAAGGAGGGGAAGCTTTCTTT. Translated: CASSPPEGGEAFF.

The chain combines TRBV7-2 with TRBJ2-5; no definite D call. Looked up from germline, CDR1 is SGHTA and CDR2 is FQGNSA. CDR3 length: 14 amino acids. Trimming left V 5 bases short and J 5 bases short, with 15 bases between. CDR3 protein: CASSPRAASETQYF. The CDR3 DNA is TGTGCCAGCAGCCCGCGTGCGGCTTCCGAGACCCAGTACTTC.

This CDR3 reads CASSWTGGNTEAFF. CDR3 nucleotides: TGTGCCAGCAGTTGGACAGGGGGTAACACTGAAGCTTTCTTT. The rearrangement joins TRBV6-5 to TRBJ1-1; 10 nucleotides match TRBD1. Looked up from germline, CDR1 is MNHEY and CDR2 is SVGAGI. The V gene end was trimmed by 4 bases and the J gene end by 2 bases; junction bases not matched to a gene: 1. The CDR3 consists of 14 residues.

The gene calls are TRBV6-5 and TRBJ1-2, with 10 bases fitting TRBD1. J lost 4 bases, V lost 6 bases, and 8 bases had no gene match. The CDR3 runs 15 residues. The germline gives CDR1 MNHEY, CDR2 SVGAGI. CDR3 nucleotide sequence: TGTGCCAGCAGCAATGACAGGGGGCTGGCCTATGGCTACACCTTC. It yields the protein CASSNDRGLAYGYTF.

V gene TRBV11-3 combines with J gene TRBJ2-4; D is undetermined. CDR1 and CDR2 from the germline V gene are SGHNT and YENEEA. The V end was cut by 2 bases, the J end by 5 bases, with 10 bases between. CDR3 length: 14 amino acids. CDR3 bases: TGTGCCAGCAGCTTAAGGCGGAGAGAAAACATTCAGTACTTC. Protein sequence: CASSLRRRENIQYF.

This chain joins TRBV28 and TRBJ1-5; tentatively, D is TRBD1 (6 bases). The CDR3 runs to 14 residues. From germline, CDR1 is MDHEN and CDR2 SYDVKM. Between the trimmed V and J ends, which lost 3 bases and 4 bases, there was a span of 10 bases. CDR3 DNA: TGTGCCAGCAGTTTCTCAGGGGCGAATCAGCCCCAGCATTTT. This gives the protein CASSFSGANQPQHF.

The chain uses TRBV4-3 and TRBJ2-7, with 7 bases lining up with TRBD1. The CDR3 is made up of 15 amino acids. The germline V gene encodes CDR1 LGHNA and CDR2 YSLEER. After removal of 5 bases from V and 7 bases from J, the junction contained 14 bases not matched to a gene. Here the CDR3 reads CASSNEYTGVGEQYF. The CDR3 DNA reads TGCGCCAGCAGCAACGAATACACAGGGGTGGGGGAGCAGTACTTC.

The chain joins TRBV13 to TRBJ1-1; unclear D gene. V shed 7 bases and J shed 4 bases, with 16 bases lying between them. There are 14 residues in the CDR3. The V gene's germline CDR1 is PRHDT and CDR2 FYEKMQ (reference sequence). CDR3 bases: TGTGCCAGCACCCCTAGAGTGTTGGGCACTGAAGCTTTCTTT. Residues: CASTPRVLGTEAFF.

This chain joins TRBV18 and TRBJ1-1, with 10 nucleotides matching TRBD1. With V trimmed by 4 bases and J by 1 base, 6 bases remained unmatched. The germline V gene has CDR1 KGHSH and CDR2 LQKENI. The CDR3 contains 16 residues. CDR3 DNA: TGTGCCAGCTCACAGAGCGGGACAGGGGAGAACACTGAAGCTTTCTTT. Its protein is CASSQSGTGENTEAFF.

The chain joins TRBV28 to TRBJ2-7; TRBD2 is a possible D gene (6 bases). The V gene's germline CDR1 is MDHEN and CDR2 SYDVKM. The CDR3 is made up of 17 amino acids. This chain's CDR3 is CVTSRVGGTSTPWEQYF. In DNA form, the CDR3 reads TGTGTCACCAGCCGCGTCGGCGGGACCTCGACCCCTTGGGAGCAGTACTTC.

The chain links TRBV11-3 to TRBJ1-1, with 8 bases lining up with TRBD1. V was pared by 5 bases and J by 4 bases, with 6 bases of the junction left unmatched. The CDR3 totals 14 residues. Germline V gives CDR1 SGHNT, CDR2 YENEEA. The CDR3 bases are TGTGCCAGCAGCCGGACAGGGTCGACCACTGAAGCTTTCTTT. Its translation: CASSRTGSTTEAFF. Supplemented by reference TRBV11-3 and TRBJ1-1, the full variable domain reads EAGVVQSPRYKIIEKKQPVAFWCNPISGHNTLYWYLQNLGQGPELLIRYENEEAVDDSQLPKDRFSAERLKGVDSTLKIQPAELGDSAVYLCASSRTGSTTEAFFGQGTRLTVV.

This clone was seen a single time. This sequence joins TRBV7-9 and TRBJ1-1; D unresolved. V lost 1 base to trimming and J lost 8 bases, with 14 bases between them. CDR1 is SEHNR and CDR2 is FQNEAQ in the germline V gene (reference sequence). The CDR3 is made up of 14 amino acids. CDR3 bases: TGTGCCAGCAGCTTAGGAGCCTGGGCGGGCGAAGCTTTCTTT. Protein sequence: CASSLGAWAGEAFF.

The chain joins TRBV4-3 to TRBJ2-3, with D perhaps TRBD2 (7 bases). The V gene's germline CDR1 is LGHNA and CDR2 YSLEER. Trimming pared 5 bases from V and 2 bases from J, leaving 14 bases between. This CDR3 contains 15 residues. The CDR3 loop reads CASSLRGAVTDTQYF. The CDR3 bases are TGCGCCAGCAGCTTACGGGGGGCCGTCACAGATACGCAGTATTTT.

This chain connects TRBV28 to TRBJ1-4; D not resolved. The V and J ends lost 1 base and 0 bases respectively, with 12 bases between them. The CDR3 length is 17 residues. Looked up from germline, CDR1 is MDHEN and CDR2 is SYDVKM. The CDR3 here is CASSLFGRRATNEKLFF. The CDR3 DNA is TGTGCCAGCAGTTTATTTGGCCGTCGGGCAACTAATGAAAAACTGTTTTTT.

The gene calls are TRBV6-1 and TRBJ1-1, with D uncertain. V gave up 1 base and J gave up 1 base, with 7 bases separating them. The length of the CDR3 is 14 residues. Germline loops: CDR1 MNHNS, CDR2 SASEGT. CDR3 sequence: CASSEGQENTEAFF. As DNA, the CDR3 is TGTGCCAGCAGTGAAGGGCAGGAGAACACTGAAGCTTTCTTT.

V gene TRBV19 combines with J gene TRBJ1-2; 9 positions match TRBD1. V lost 3 bases to trimming and J lost 8 bases; unmatched junction nucleotides: 1. The V gene's germline CDR1 is LNHDA and CDR2 SQIVND (reference sequence). This CDR3 is 12 amino acids long. The CDR3 DNA reads TGTGCCAGTAGTATGGGACAGGGCGGCTACACCTTC. Protein sequence: CASSMGQGGYTF.

The genes are TRBV13 and TRBJ1-2; D gene ambiguous. Germline CDR1 PRHDT, CDR2 FYEKMQ (reference sequence). This CDR3 is built from 14 residues. Trimming took 2 bases from V and 1 from J, leaving 8 bases between them. CDR3 DNA sequence: TGTGCCAGCAGCTTACGGCGGAGTAACTATGGCTACACCTTC. It specifies CASSLRRSNYGYTF.

The genes are TRBV5-1 and TRBJ2-7; TRBD2 agrees at 14 bases. V lost 2 bases, J lost 6 bases, and 1 base stayed unmatched. Germline V gene lookup returns CDR1 SGHRS and CDR2 YFSETQ. This CDR3 contains 14 residues. CDR3 in DNA: TGCGCCAGCAGCTTTGGACTAGCGGGAGGCGAGCAGTACTTC. It encodes CASSFGLAGGEQYF.

The chain couples TRBV18 to TRBJ2-1; 10 nucleotides align to TRBD2. The CDR3 totals 15 residues. From germline, CDR1 is KGHSH and CDR2 LQKENI. V shed 0 bases and J 6 bases; nucleotides not matched to a gene: 2. Written as DNA, the CDR3 is TGTGCCAGCTCACCACCGGGGACTAGCGCCAATGAGCAGTTCTTC. It codes for CASSPPGTSANEQFF.

The chain's CDR3 is CASSLAPTGLAGGPTDTQYF. The CDR3 DNA sequence: TGTGCCAGCAGCTTAGCGCCCACGGGACTAGCGGGAGGGCCGACAGATACGCAGTATTTT. The chain carries TRBV7-2 and TRBJ2-3; 16 bases line up with TRBD2. V was pared by 0 bases and J by 3 bases, with 9 bases of the junction left unmatched. Per the germline V gene, CDR1 is SGHTA and CDR2 is FQGNSA. The CDR3 length is 20 residues.

The CDR3 here is CASSETLAGEQYF. The CDR3 region has the DNA TGTGCCAGCAGTGAAACGTTGGCGGGCGAGCAGTACTTC. The rearrangement links TRBV2 to TRBJ2-7, with D perhaps matching TRBD2 (5 bases). The V and J ends lost 2 bases and 6 bases respectively, with 11 bases between them. Per germline, CDR1 SNHLY and CDR2 FYNNEI. This CDR3 has 13 amino acids.